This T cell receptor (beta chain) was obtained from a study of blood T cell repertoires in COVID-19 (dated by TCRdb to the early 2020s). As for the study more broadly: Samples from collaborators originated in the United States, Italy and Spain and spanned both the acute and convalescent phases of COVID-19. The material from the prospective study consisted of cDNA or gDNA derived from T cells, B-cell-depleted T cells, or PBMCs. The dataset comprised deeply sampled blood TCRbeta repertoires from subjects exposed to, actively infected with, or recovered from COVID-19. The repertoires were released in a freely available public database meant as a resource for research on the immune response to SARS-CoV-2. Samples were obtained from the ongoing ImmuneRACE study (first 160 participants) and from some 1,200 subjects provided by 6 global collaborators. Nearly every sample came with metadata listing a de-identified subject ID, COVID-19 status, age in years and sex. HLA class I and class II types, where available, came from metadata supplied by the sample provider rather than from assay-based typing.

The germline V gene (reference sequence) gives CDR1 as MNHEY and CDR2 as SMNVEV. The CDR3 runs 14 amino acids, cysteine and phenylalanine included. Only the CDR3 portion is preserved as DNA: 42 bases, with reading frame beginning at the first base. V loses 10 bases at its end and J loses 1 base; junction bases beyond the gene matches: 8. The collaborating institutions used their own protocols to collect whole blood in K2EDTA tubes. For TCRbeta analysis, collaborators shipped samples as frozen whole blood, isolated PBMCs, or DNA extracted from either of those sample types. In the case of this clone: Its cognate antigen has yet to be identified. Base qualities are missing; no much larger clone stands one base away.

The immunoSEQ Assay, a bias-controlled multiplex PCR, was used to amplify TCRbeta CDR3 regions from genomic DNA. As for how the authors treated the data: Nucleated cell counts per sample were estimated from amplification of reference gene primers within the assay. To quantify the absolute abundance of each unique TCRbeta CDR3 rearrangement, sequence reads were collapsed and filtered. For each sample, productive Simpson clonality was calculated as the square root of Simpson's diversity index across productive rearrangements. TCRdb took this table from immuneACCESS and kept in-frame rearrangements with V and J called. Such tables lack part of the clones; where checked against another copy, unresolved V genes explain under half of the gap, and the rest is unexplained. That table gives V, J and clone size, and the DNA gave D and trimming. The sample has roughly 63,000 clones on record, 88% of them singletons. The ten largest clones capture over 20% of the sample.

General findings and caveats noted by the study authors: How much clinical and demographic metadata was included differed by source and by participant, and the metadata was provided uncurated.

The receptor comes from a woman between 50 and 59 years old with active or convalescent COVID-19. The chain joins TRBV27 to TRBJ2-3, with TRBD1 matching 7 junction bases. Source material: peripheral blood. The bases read TGTGCCACCGGGACAGTGGGAGGCACAGATACGCAGTATTTT. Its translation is CATGTVGGTDTQYF.